The 8 T cell receptor beta chains listed next were all sequenced from one sample in a study of T cells in Graves' hyperthyroidism and ophthalmopathy (dated 2019 in TCRdb). The method was multiplex PCR. TCRdb records Illumina HiSeq 2000 as the sequencer. The TCR beta CDR3 regions were amplified from the RNA transcripts. For the first round of RT-PCR on the TCR CDR3, the HTBI primer set was used together with the Qiagen OneStep RT-PCR kit. The raw public data were reprocessed by TCRdb itself: fastp quality trimming at Q25, MiXCR clonotype calling, in-frame beta chains only. Each record represents a unique CDR3 protein, reported with the most common genes and DNA among its rows. The sample table lists about 480,000 distinct CDR3 sequences, roughly a quarter of them with a count of one. Jointly, the top ten make up 11% of the sample. Sequenced sample: blood. These receptor sequences come from a woman in her 30s with Graves' ophthalmopathy.

This clonotype appeared many times. The rearrangement uses TRBV29-1 and TRBJ2-5; the D gene could be TRBD1 or TRBD2 (6 bases each). The CDR3 runs to 14 residues. Trimming pared 1 base from V and 5 bases from J, leaving 14 bases between. Germline loops: CDR1 SQVTM, CDR2 ANQGSEA. DNA for the CDR3: TGCAGCGTTGAAGCCGGGGGCGTAGGGGAGACCCAGTACTTC. Residues: CSVEAGGVGETQYF. The full variable domain, its missing parts supplied by reference TRBV29-1 and TRBJ2-5, is SAVISQKPSRDICQRGTSLTIQCQVDSQVTMMFWYRQQPGQSLTLIATANQGSEATYESGFVIDKFPISRPNLTFSTLTVSNMSPEDSSIYLCSVEAGGVGETQYFGPGTRLLVL.

The count of this clonotype is one. The CDR3 sequence is CASSYPGIQPQHF. Written as DNA, the CDR3 is TGTGCCAGCAGTTACCCGGGCATTCAGCCCCAGCATTTT. The genes are TRBV6-5 and TRBJ1-5; D unclear. CDR1 and CDR2 from the germline V gene are MNHEY and SVGAGI. Trimming cost V 2 bases and J 6 bases, with 8 bases left between them. This CDR3 is built from 13 residues.

This clonotype was observed a few times. J is TRBJ2-7 and V is TRBV30; D is perhaps TRBD1 or TRBD2 (5 bases each). This CDR3 has 16 amino acids. Trimming removed 4 bases from V and 3 bases from J, with 22 bases in between. CDR1 GTSNPN and CDR2 SVGIG come from the germline V gene (reference sequence). The CDR3 sequence is CAWTKGSFQPNYEQYF. DNA of the CDR3: TGTGCCTGGACTAAGGGGAGTTTCCAACCCAACTACGAGCAGTACTTC.

As for this clonotype: A read error is possible here, since a much larger clone lies one base away. The CDR3 reads CASSRLGPLGGTEACF. Here the CDR3 DNA reads TGTGCCAGCAGCCGCCTAGGACCTCTCGGAGGCACTGAAGCTTGCTTT. The chain employs TRBV4-2 and TRBJ1-1; D ambiguous. The CDR3 has 16 residues. Germline V CDR1 and CDR2: LGHNA, YNFKEQ.

The genes are TRBV20-1 and TRBJ1-1; D ambiguous. Germline V lookup: CDR1 DFQATT, CDR2 SNEGSKA (reference sequence). CDR3 length: 14 amino acids. V was shortened by 5 bases and J by 3 bases, with 16 bases between the two germline ends. The CDR3 DNA is TGCAGTGCTGCGTTCTTGGGTAGGCACACTGAAGCTTTCTTT. Translating it yields CSAAFLGRHTEAFF.

This clonotype was counted at least ten times. The rearrangement joins TRBV6-2 or TRBV6-3 to TRBJ1-5; the match to TRBD1 covers 11 bases. This CDR3 region has 17 residues. Germline lookup yields CDR1 MNHEY and CDR2 SVGEGT. V gave up 8 bases and J gave up 2 bases; unmatched junction bases: 11. In nucleotides, the CDR3 is TGTGCCAGCGGCAACGGACAGGGGGCGATTGGCAATCAGCCCCAGCATTTT. It codes for CASGNGQGAIGNQPQHF.

This clonotype was recorded a few times. The rearrangement joins TRBV28 to TRBJ2-4, with a possible D match to TRBD2 (6 bases). From germline, CDR1 is MDHEN and CDR2 SYDVKM. The CDR3 loop spans 15 amino acids. V was clipped by 5 bases and J by 3 bases, with 14 bases between them. This chain's CDR3 is CASSPPGVGKNIQYF. The CDR3 DNA reads as TGTGCCAGCAGTCCCCCGGGGGTGGGCAAAAACATTCAGTACTTC.

At least ten counts were recorded for this clonotype. V gene TRBV20-1 combines with J gene TRBJ2-4; TRBD1 agrees at 11 bases. This CDR3 is built from 17 residues. V was pared by 2 bases and J by 6 bases, with 12 bases of the junction left unmatched. From germline, CDR1 is DFQATT and CDR2 SNEGSKA (reference sequence). CDR3 sequence: CSARYLQSGTGGNIQYF. CDR3 DNA sequence: TGCAGTGCTAGATACCTTCAATCCGGGACAGGGGGAAACATTCAGTACTTC.